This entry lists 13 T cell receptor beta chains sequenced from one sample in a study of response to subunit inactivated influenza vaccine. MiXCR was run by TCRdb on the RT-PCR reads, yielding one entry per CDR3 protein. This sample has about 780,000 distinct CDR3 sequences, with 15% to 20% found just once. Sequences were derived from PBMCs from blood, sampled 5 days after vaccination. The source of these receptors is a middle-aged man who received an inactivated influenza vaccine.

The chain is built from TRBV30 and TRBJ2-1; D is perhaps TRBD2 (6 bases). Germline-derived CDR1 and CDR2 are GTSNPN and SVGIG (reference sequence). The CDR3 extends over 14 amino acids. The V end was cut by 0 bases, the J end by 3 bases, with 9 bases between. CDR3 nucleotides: TGTGCCTGGAGTGTAAGACTAGTCTACAATGAGCAGTTCTTC. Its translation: CAWSVRLVYNEQFF.

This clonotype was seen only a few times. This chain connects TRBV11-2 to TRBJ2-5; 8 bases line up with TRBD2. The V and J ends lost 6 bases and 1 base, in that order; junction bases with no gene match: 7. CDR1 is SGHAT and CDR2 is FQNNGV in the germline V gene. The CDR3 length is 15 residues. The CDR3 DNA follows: TGTGCCAGCAGACTTAGCGGGACCGTCCAAGAGACCCAGTACTTC. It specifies CASRLSGTVQETQYF.

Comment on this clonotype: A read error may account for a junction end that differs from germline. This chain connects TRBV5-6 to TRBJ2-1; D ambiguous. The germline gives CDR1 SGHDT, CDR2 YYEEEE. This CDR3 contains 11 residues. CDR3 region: CAGSLASEQFF. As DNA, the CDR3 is TGTGCCGGCAGCCTTGCGAGTGAGCAGTTCTTC.

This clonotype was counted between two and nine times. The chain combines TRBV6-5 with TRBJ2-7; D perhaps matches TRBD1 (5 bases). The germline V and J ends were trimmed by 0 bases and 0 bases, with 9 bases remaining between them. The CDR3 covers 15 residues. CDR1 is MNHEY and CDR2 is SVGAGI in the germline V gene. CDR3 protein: CASSYSMQGSYEQYF. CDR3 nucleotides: TGTGCCAGCAGTTACTCGATGCAGGGCTCCTACGAGCAGTACTTC.

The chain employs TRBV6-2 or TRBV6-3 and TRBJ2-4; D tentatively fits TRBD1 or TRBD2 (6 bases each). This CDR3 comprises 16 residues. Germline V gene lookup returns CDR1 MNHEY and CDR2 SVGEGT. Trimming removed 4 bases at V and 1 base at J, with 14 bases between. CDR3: CASSFGGGSAKNIQYF. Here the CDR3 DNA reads TGTGCCAGCAGTTTCGGAGGGGGGAGTGCCAAAAACATTCAGTACTTC.

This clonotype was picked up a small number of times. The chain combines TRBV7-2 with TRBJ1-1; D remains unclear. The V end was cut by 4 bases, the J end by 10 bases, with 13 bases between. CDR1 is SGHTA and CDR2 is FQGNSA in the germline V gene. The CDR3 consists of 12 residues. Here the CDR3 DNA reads TGTGCCAGCAGCTCCCCAGTGGGAGGAGCTTTCTTT. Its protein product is CASSSPVGGAFF.

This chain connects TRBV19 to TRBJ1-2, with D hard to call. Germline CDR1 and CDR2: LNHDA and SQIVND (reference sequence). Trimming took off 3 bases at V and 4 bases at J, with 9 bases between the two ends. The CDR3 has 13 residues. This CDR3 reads CASSMGQFYGYTF. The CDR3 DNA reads TGTGCCAGTAGTATGGGCCAGTTCTATGGCTACACCTTC.

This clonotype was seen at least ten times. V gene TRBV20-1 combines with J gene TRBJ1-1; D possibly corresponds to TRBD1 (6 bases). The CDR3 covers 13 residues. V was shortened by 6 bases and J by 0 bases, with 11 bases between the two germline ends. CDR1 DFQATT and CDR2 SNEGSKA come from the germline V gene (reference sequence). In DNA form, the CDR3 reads TGCAGTGCGCAAGGGGGTATGAACACTGAAGCTTTCTTT. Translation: CSAQGGMNTEAFF.

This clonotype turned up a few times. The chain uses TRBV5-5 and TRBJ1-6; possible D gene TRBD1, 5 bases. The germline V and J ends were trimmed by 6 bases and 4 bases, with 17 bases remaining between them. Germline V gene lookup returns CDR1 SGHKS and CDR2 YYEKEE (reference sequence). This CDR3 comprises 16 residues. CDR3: CASNLGPQEYNSPLHF. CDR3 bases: TGTGCCAGCAATCTCGGTCCACAGGAATATAATTCACCCCTCCACTTT.

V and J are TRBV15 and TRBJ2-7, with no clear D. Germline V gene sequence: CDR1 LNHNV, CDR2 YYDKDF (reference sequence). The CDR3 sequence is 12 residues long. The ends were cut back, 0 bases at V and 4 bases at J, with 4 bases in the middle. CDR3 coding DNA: TGTGCCACCAGCAGAGATATATACGAGCAGTACTTC. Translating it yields CATSRDIYEQYF.

CDR3 nucleotide sequence: TGTGCCAGCAGTTCCTTAGCGGTAGCCTACAATGAGCAGTTCTTC. Protein: CASSSLAVAYNEQFF. The rearrangement joins TRBV28 to TRBJ2-1; possible D gene TRBD2, 6 bases. The CDR3 is 15 amino acids. Germline CDR1 reads MDHEN; CDR2 reads SYDVKM. V shed 4 bases and J shed 2 bases, with 12 bases lying between them.

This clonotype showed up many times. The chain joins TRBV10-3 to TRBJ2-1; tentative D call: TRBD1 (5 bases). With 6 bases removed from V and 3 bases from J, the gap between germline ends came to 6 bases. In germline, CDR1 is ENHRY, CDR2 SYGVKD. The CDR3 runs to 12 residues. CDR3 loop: CAIRDNYNEQFF. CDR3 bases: TGTGCCATCAGGGACAACTACAATGAGCAGTTCTTC.

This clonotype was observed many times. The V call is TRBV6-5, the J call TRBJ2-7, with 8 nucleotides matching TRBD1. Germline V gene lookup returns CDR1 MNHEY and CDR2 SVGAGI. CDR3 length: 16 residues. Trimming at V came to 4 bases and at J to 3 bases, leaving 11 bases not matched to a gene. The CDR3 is CASSSPPGQGVYEQYF. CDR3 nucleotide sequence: TGTGCCAGCAGTTCTCCTCCTGGACAGGGAGTCTACGAGCAGTACTTC.